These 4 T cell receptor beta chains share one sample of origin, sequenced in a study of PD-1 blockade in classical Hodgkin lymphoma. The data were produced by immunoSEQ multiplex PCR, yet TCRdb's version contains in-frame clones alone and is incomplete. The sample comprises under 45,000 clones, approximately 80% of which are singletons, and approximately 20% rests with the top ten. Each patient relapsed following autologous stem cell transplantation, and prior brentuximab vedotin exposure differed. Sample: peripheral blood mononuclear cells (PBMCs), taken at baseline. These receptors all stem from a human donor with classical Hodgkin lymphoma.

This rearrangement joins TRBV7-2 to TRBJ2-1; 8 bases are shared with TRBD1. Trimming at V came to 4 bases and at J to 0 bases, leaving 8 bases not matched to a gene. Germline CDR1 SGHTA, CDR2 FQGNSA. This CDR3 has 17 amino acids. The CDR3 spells CASSSRTGYGSYNEQFF. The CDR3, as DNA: TGTGCCAGCAGCTCCCGGACAGGGTATGGCTCCTACAATGAGCAGTTCTTC.

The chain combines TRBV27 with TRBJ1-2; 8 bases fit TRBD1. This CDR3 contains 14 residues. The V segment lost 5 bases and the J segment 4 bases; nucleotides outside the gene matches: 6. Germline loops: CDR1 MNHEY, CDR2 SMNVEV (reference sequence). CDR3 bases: TGTGCCAGCAGTCAGGGACAGGCTTCCTATGGCTACACCTTC. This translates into CASSQGQASYGYTF.

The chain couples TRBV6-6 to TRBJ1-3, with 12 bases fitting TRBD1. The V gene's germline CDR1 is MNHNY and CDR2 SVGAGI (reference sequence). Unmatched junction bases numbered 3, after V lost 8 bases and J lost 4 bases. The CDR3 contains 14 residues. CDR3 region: CASRDRGRGNTIYF. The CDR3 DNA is TGTGCCAGCCGGGACAGGGGGCGCGGAAACACCATATATTTT.

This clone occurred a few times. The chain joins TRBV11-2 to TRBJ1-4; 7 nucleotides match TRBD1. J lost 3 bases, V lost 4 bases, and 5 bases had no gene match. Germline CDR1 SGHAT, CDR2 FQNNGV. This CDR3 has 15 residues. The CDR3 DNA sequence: TGTGCCAGCAGCTCCGCAGGGGGGTCTAATGAAAAACTGTTTTTT. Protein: CASSSAGGSNEKLFF.